The sample holds one count of the clone carrying this T cell receptor beta chain. The sample originates from a study of blood T cell repertoires in COVID-19. Study context: Sites across the United States, Italy and Spain contributed samples from acute and convalescent COVID-19. Sample material is recorded as cDNA or gDNA derived from T cells, B-cell-depleted T cells, or PBMCs.

The CDR3 runs 16 residues. Germline lookup yields CDR1 MGHRA and CDR2 YSYEKL. Trimming took 0 bases from V and 4 from J; bases not matched to a gene: 8. Profiled with immunoSEQ multiplex PCR; TCRdb holds only in-frame clones, not every one. The sample has 60,000 to 75,000 clones, just over 90% seen once; the top ten hold 1.5% to 2%. This rearrangement joins TRBV4-1 to TRBJ2-7, with TRBD2 matching over 8 bases. Source material: peripheral blood. The receptor's source is a human donor in a cohort sampled during active COVID-19. DNA for the CDR3: TGCGCCAGCAGCCAAGAGGATGCGGGAGGTGCATACGAGCAGTACTTC. It encodes CASSQEDAGGAYEQYF.